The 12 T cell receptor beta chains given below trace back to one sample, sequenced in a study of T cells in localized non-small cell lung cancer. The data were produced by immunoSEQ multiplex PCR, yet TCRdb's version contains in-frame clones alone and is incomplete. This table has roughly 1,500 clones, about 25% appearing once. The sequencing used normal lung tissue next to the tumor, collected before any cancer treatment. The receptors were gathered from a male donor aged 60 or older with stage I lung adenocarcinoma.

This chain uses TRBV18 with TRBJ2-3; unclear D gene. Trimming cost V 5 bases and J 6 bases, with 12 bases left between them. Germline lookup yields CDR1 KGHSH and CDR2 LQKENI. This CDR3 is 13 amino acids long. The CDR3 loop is CASSIRRSDTQYF. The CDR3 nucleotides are TGTGCCAGCTCAATACGCCGTAGCGATACGCAGTATTTT. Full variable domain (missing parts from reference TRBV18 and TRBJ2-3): NAGVMQNPRHLVRRRGQEARLRCSPMKGHSHVYWYRQLPEEGLKFMVYLQKENIIDESGMPKERFSAEFPKEGPSILRIQQVVRGDSAAYFCASSIRRSDTQYFGPGTRLTVL.

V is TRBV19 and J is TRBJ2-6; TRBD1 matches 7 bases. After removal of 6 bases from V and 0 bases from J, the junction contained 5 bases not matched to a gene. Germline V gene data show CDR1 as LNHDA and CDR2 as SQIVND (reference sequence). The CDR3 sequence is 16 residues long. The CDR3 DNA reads TGTGCCAGTAGCCCAGGACAGGCCTCTGGGGCCAACGTCCTGACTTTC. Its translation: CASSPGQASGANVLTF. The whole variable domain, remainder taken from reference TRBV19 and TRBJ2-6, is DGGITQSPKYLFRKEGQNVTLSCEQNLNHDAMYWYRQDPGQGLRLIYYSQIVNDFQKGDIAEGYSVSREKKESFPLTVTSAQKNPTAFYLCASSPGQASGANVLTFGAGSRLTVL.

For the CDR3, the DNA is TGTGCCAGCAGTGTGAGACAGGGATGGGGTCAGCCCCAGCATTTT. Its protein product is CASSVRQGWGQPQHF. The V and J genes are TRBV6-7 and TRBJ1-5; TRBD1 aligns across 7 bases. TRBV6-7 is recorded as an ORF, its role being uncertain. Trimming took 5 bases from V and 6 from J; bases not matched to a gene: 10. CDR3 length equals 15 residues.

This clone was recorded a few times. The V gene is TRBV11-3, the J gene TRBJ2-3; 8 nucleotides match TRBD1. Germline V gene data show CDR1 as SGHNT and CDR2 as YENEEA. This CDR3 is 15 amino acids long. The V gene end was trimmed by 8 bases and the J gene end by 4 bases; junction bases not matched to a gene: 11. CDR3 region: CASGKDRVVADTQYF. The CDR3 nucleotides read TGTGCCAGCGGGAAGGACAGGGTGGTCGCAGATACGCAGTATTTT.

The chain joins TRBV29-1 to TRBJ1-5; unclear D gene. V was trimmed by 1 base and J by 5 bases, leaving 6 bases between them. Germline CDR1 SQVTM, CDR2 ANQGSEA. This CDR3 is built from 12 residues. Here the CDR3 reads CSVEVVHQPQHF. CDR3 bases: TGCAGCGTTGAAGTAGTCCATCAGCCCCAGCATTTT.

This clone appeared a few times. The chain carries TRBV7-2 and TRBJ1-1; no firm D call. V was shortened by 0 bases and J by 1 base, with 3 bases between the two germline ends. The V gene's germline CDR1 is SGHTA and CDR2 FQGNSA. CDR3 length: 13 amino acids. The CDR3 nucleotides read TGTGCCAGCAGCTTAGCGGGGAACACTGAAGCTTTCTTT. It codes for CASSLAGNTEAFF.

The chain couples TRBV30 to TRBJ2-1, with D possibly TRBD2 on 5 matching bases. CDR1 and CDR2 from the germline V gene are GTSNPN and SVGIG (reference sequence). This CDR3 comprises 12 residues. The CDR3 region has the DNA TGTGCGGACGGGCGGGCCACGGGTGAGCAGTTCTTC. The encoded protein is CADGRATGEQFF.

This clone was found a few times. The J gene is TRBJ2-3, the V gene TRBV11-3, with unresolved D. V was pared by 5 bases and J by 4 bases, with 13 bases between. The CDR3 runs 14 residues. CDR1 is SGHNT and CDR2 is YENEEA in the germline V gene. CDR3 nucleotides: TGTGCCAGCAGCGTGGACCTAGAGTCAGATACGCAGTATTTT. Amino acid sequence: CASSVDLESDTQYF. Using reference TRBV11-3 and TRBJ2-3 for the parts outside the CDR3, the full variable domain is EAGVVQSPRYKIIEKKQPVAFWCNPISGHNTLYWYLQNLGQGPELLIRYENEEAVDDSQLPKDRFSAERLKGVDSTLKIQPAELGDSAVYLCASSVDLESDTQYFGPGTRLTVL.

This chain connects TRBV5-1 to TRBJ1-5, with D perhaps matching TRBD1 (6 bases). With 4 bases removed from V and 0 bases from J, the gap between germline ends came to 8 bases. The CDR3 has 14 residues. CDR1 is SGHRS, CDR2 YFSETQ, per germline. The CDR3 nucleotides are TGCGCCAGCAGCGTGGACAGTAGCAATCAGCCCCAGCATTTT. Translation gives CASSVDSSNQPQHF.

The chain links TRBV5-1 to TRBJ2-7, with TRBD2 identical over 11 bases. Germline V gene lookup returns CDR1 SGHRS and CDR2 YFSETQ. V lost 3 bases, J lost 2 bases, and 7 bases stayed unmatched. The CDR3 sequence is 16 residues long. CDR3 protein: CASSSPTSGGAYEQYF. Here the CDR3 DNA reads TGCGCCAGCAGCTCACCTACTAGCGGGGGAGCCTACGAGCAGTACTTC.

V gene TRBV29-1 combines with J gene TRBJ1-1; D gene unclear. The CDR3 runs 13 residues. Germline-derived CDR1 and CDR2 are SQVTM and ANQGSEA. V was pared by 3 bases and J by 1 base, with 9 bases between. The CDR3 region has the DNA TGCAGCGTTGATGGGCCCGAGAACACTGAAGCTTTCTTT. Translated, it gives CSVDGPENTEAFF.

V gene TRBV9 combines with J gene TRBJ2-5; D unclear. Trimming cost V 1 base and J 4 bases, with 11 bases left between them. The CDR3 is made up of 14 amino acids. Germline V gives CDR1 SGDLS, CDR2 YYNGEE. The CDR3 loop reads CASSVYELGETQYF. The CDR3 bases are TGTGCCAGCAGCGTATACGAGTTGGGAGAGACCCAGTACTTC.